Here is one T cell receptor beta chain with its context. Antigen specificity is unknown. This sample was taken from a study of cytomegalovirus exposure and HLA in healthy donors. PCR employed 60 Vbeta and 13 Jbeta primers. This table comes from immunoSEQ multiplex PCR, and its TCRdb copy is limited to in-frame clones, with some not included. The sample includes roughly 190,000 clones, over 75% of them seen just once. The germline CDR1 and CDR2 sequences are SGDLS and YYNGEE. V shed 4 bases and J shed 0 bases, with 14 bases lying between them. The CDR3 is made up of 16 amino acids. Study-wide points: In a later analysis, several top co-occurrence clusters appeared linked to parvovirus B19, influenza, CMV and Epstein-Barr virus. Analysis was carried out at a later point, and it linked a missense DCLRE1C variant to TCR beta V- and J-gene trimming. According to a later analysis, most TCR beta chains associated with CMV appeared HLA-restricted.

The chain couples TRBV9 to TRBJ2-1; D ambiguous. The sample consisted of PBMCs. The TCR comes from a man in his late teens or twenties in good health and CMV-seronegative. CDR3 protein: CASSPGNRRSYNEQFF. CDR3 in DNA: TGTGCCAGCAGCCCAGGAAACCGACGCTCCTACAATGAGCAGTTCTTC.